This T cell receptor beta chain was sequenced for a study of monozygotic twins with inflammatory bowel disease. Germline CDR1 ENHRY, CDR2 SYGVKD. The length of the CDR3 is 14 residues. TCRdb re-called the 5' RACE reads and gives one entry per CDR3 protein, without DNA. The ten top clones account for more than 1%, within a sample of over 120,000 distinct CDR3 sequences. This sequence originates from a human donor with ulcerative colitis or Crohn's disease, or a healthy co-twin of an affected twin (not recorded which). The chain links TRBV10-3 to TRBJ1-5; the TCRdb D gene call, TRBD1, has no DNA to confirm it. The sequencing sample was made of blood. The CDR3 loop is CAISGDRGHQPQHF.